A single sample gave rise to the 27 T cell receptor beta chains below, sequenced in a study of blood T cell repertoires in COVID-19. The protocol was immunoSEQ multiplex PCR, while the TCRdb copy is restricted to in-frame clones and leaves out a portion. This table holds hundreds of thousands of clones, roughly 90% found once. The sequenced sample was peripheral blood. Receptor source: a woman in her sixties with COVID-19, enrolled during active disease.

The chain uses TRBV6-5 and TRBJ2-4; 10 bases match TRBD1. Unmatched junction bases numbered 1, after V lost 6 bases and J lost 5 bases. The germline CDR1 and CDR2 sequences are MNHEY and SVGAGI. The CDR3 runs 13 residues. In DNA form, the CDR3 reads TGTGCCAGCAGGGGGACAGGGGAAAACATTCAGTACTTC. It yields the protein CASRGTGENIQYF.

This clone was counted between two and nine times. V is TRBV30 and J is TRBJ1-4, with D hard to call. The germline V gene encodes CDR1 GTSNPN and CDR2 SVGIG (reference sequence). The CDR3 length is 13 residues. V was trimmed by 5 bases and J by 8 bases, leaving 15 bases between them. CDR3 residues: CAWSEGQEEKLFF. DNA of the CDR3: TGTGCCTGGTCAGAGGGCCAGGAGGAAAAACTGTTTTTT.

This clone has a count of ten or more. The J gene is TRBJ1-1, the V gene TRBV20-1, with a weak D call TRBD1 (6 bases). Germline-derived CDR1 and CDR2 are DFQATT and SNEGSKA (reference sequence). This CDR3 is built from 15 residues. V lost 3 bases, J lost 1 base, and 15 bases lay in between. Here the CDR3 reads CSASRAGDQNTEAFF. For the CDR3, the DNA is TGCAGTGCTAGTAGGGCAGGGGATCAGAACACTGAAGCTTTCTTT.

The rearrangement joins TRBV9 to TRBJ1-4; D gene uncertain. The CDR3 loop spans 16 amino acids. The V end was cut by 4 bases, the J end by 5 bases, with 18 bases between. The germline V gene encodes CDR1 SGDLS and CDR2 YYNGEE. For the CDR3, the DNA is TGTGCCAGCAGCCCCGAAATGGGGAGCGAGAATGAAAAACTGTTTTTT. Encoded protein: CASSPEMGSENEKLFF.

J is TRBJ1-4 and V is TRBV6-5; maybe TRBD1 (5 bases). The CDR3 is made up of 15 amino acids. Germline loops: CDR1 MNHEY, CDR2 SVGAGI. V lost 0 bases and J lost 5, with 10 bases in between. This CDR3 reads CASSYSPGGNEKLFF. The CDR3 coding sequence is TGTGCCAGCAGTTACTCTCCGGGGGGAAATGAAAAACTGTTTTTT.

The chain joins TRBV4-1 to TRBJ1-1, with 8 bases lining up with TRBD1. Germline CDR1 reads MGHRA; CDR2 reads YSYEKL. This CDR3 region has 17 residues. Germline trimming cut 6 bases from V and 0 bases from J; bases unmatched to any gene: 12. The CDR3 sequence is CASSRGQGASLNTEAFF. CDR3 sequence (DNA): TGCGCCAGCAGTCGTGGACAGGGAGCCTCCCTGAACACTGAAGCTTTCTTT.

This clone was seen once. This chain joins TRBV18 and TRBJ2-3; TRBD1 matches at 7 bases. The V and J ends lost 5 bases and 6 bases, in that order; junction bases with no gene match: 8. This CDR3 contains 14 residues. CDR1 is KGHSH, CDR2 LQKENI, per germline. Here the CDR3 DNA reads TGTGCCAGCTCAGGGACAGTTCTAGGGGATACGCAGTATTTT. Residues: CASSGTVLGDTQYF.

The chain is built from TRBV7-2 and TRBJ2-1; the D gene is possibly TRBD2 (6 bases). Germline V lookup: CDR1 SGHTA, CDR2 FQGNSA. The CDR3 sequence is 13 residues long. Trimming cost V 7 bases and J 2 bases, with 9 bases left between them. CDR3 coding DNA: TGTGCCAGCAAGGGCGGGACCTACAATGAGCAGTTCTTC. As protein: CASKGGTYNEQFF.

CDR3 nucleotides: TGTGCCAGCAGCTTAGTCGCAGGGGTGTATGGAGAGCAGTACTTC. Translated: CASSLVAGVYGEQYF. The chain links TRBV11-2 to TRBJ2-7; D may be TRBD1 (6 bases). The CDR3 consists of 15 residues. Germline CDR1 reads SGHAT; CDR2 reads FQNNGV. Deletions cut 1 base from V and 7 bases from J, with 17 bases between.

The chain links TRBV7-2 to TRBJ2-3, with 8 bases aligning to TRBD2. In germline, CDR1 is SGHTA, CDR2 FQGNSA. The CDR3 runs 15 residues. J was trimmed by 5 bases and V by 0 bases; bases with no gene match: 4. CDR3 bases: TGTGCCAGCAGCTTAGCAGCGGGGGCTATAGATACGCAGTATTTT. Translated: CASSLAAGAIDTQYF.

This chain links TRBV7-2 with TRBJ1-3; D possibly corresponds to TRBD1 (5 bases). The CDR3 extends over 15 amino acids. The germline CDR1 and CDR2 sequences are SGHTA and FQGNSA. V was shortened by 3 bases and J by 6 bases, with 15 bases between the two germline ends. CDR3 DNA sequence: TGTGCCAGCAGCTTGCGGGGGGAGTTTGCAAACACCATATATTTT. Translation gives CASSLRGEFANTIYF.

V and J are TRBV5-6 and TRBJ1-1, with D tentatively TRBD1 (5 bases). The CDR3 totals 15 residues. V was trimmed by 4 bases and J by 3 bases, leaving 16 bases between them. CDR1 and CDR2 from the germline V gene are SGHDT and YYEEEE. The CDR3 reads CASSRRPGMDTEAFF. The CDR3 nucleotides are TGTGCCAGCAGCCGAAGACCAGGGATGGACACTGAAGCTTTCTTT.

V and J are TRBV4-3 and TRBJ1-2; possible D gene TRBD1, 5 bases. The germline V gene encodes CDR1 LGHNA and CDR2 YSLEER. The CDR3 has 14 residues. Trimming stripped 3 bases from V and 5 bases from J, with 13 bases between. The CDR3 spells CASSHGTGGYGYTF. The CDR3 nucleotides are TGCGCCAGCAGCCACGGGACGGGGGGTTATGGCTACACCTTC.

This sequence joins TRBV7-2 and TRBJ2-3; D is unclear. Looked up from germline, CDR1 is SGHTA and CDR2 is FQGNSA. Deletions cut 2 bases from V and 4 bases from J, with 10 bases between. The CDR3 extends over 14 amino acids. CDR3 protein: CASSLLSKADTQYF. The CDR3 region has the DNA TGTGCCAGCAGCTTACTTAGCAAGGCAGATACGCAGTATTTT.

The rearrangement uses TRBV10-1 and TRBJ2-5; 10 positions agree with TRBD2. The CDR3 totals 15 residues. V dropped 2 bases and J dropped 3; count of bases not matched to a gene: 3. Per the germline V gene, CDR1 is WNHNN and CDR2 is SYGVQD (reference sequence). The CDR3 sequence: CASSEAGTSEETQYF. The CDR3 region has the DNA TGCGCCAGCAGTGAGGCTGGGACTAGCGAAGAGACCCAGTACTTC.

The V call is TRBV13, the J call TRBJ1-1; D is perhaps TRBD1 (6 bases). V was shortened by 5 bases and J by 5 bases, with 21 bases between the two germline ends. CDR1 is PRHDT and CDR2 is FYEKMQ in the germline V gene (reference sequence). CDR3 length equals 16 residues. In DNA, the CDR3 is TGTGCCAGCAGCCCGACCGGGGGGCGCGCGGAAACTGAAGCTTTCTTT. Residues: CASSPTGGRAETEAFF.

V and J are TRBV30 and TRBJ1-6; D is uncertain. Germline V lookup: CDR1 GTSNPN, CDR2 SVGIG (reference sequence). V shed 0 bases and J shed 0 bases, with 15 bases lying between them. CDR3 length equals 18 residues. In DNA form, the CDR3 reads TGTGCCTGGAGTGTAAAGGCAGCGGGGAACTCCTATAATTCACCCCTCCACTTT. This gives the protein CAWSVKAAGNSYNSPLHF. The whole variable domain, filled in from reference TRBV30 and TRBJ1-6, reads SQTIHQWPATLVQPVGSPLSLECTVEGTSNPNLYWYRQAAGRGLQLLFYSVGIGQISSEVPQNLSASRPQDRQFILSSKKLLLSDSGFYLCAWSVKAAGNSYNSPLHFGNGTRLTVT.

The V gene is TRBV5-1, the J gene TRBJ2-3; a possible D gene is TRBD1 (5 bases). From germline, CDR1 is SGHRS and CDR2 YFSETQ. This CDR3 spans 16 amino acids. Trimming cost V 0 bases and J 0 bases, with 11 bases left between them. In nucleotides, the CDR3 is TGCGCCAGCAGCTTGGGGGGTAGGGGTAGCACAGATACGCAGTATTTT. Translated: CASSLGGRGSTDTQYF.

The CDR3 protein is CASRQGSESYEQYF. The DNA for the CDR3 is TGTGCCAGCAGGCAGGGGTCGGAATCCTACGAGCAGTACTTC. The rearrangement joins TRBV6-5 to TRBJ2-7, with D tentatively TRBD1 (6 bases). The V end was cut by 6 bases, the J end by 1 base, with 13 bases between. The CDR3 consists of 14 residues. CDR1 is MNHEY, CDR2 SVGAGI, per germline.

The chain has TRBV7-6 and TRBJ1-1; tentative D call: TRBD1 (6 bases). The V and J ends lost 1 base and 6 bases respectively, with 15 bases between them. Germline CDR1 and CDR2: SGHVS and FNYEAQ. The CDR3 spans 15 residues. In DNA form, the CDR3 reads TGTGCCAGCAGCTTAGAGGCGGGGGCGGGCGCTGAAGCTTTCTTT. Translating gives CASSLEAGAGAEAFF. The whole variable domain, remainder taken from reference TRBV7-6 and TRBJ1-1, is GAGVSQSPRYKVTKRGQDVALRCDPISGHVSLYWYRQALGQGPEFLTYFNYEAQQDKSGLPNDRFSAERPEGSISTLTIQRTEQRDSAMYRCASSLEAGAGAEAFFGQGTRLTVV.

J is TRBJ2-5 and V is TRBV5-4; tentative D call: TRBD1 (6 bases). In germline, CDR1 is SGHNT, CDR2 YYREEE (reference sequence). Between the trimmed V and J ends, which lost 5 bases and 2 bases, there was a span of 10 bases. The CDR3 is 13 amino acids. The CDR3 sequence: CASRPQGQETQYF. CDR3 coding DNA: TGTGCCAGCAGGCCTCAGGGGCAAGAGACCCAGTACTTC.

The chain couples TRBV2 to TRBJ1-5, with D possibly matching TRBD1 (6 bases). CDR3 length: 14 residues. Germline V gene sequence: CDR1 SNHLY, CDR2 FYNNEI. Trimming pared 4 bases from V and 5 bases from J, leaving 12 bases between. The DNA of the CDR3 is TGTGCCAGCAGTGCGGGCAGGGGTCATCAGCCCCAGCATTTT. As protein: CASSAGRGHQPQHF.

The V call is TRBV6-4, the J call TRBJ2-1, with D tentatively TRBD2 (6 bases). The CDR3 has 16 amino acids. The V gene lost 6 bases and the J gene lost 0 bases, with 15 bases spanning the gap. The germline V gene has CDR1 MRHNA and CDR2 SNTAGT. Written as DNA, the CDR3 is TGTGCCAGCAGGAGGAATTCGGGGGTCTCCTACAATGAGCAGTTCTTC. Amino acids: CASRRNSGVSYNEQFF.

J is TRBJ2-5 and V is TRBV7-2, with a tentative D call TRBD1 (7 bases). The germline gives CDR1 SGHTA, CDR2 FQGNSA. Trimming took off 7 bases at V and 5 bases at J, with 14 bases between the two ends. CDR3 length: 13 amino acids. Written as DNA, the CDR3 is TGTGCCAGCACCAGGACAGGAGGGGAGACCCAGTACTTC. Amino acid sequence: CASTRTGGETQYF.

V usage is TRBV6-5 and J usage is TRBJ1-2; tentatively, D is TRBD1 (6 bases). The ends were cut back, 6 bases at V and 4 bases at J, with 18 bases in the middle. The CDR3 covers 15 residues. In germline, CDR1 is MNHEY, CDR2 SVGAGI. In DNA form, the CDR3 reads TGTGCCAGCAGCCCGACGGGCAGGGGAATCTATGGCTACACCTTC. Amino acid sequence: CASSPTGRGIYGYTF.

CDR3 amino acids: CASSAVQGSNTEAFF. CDR3 in DNA: TGTGCCAGCAGCGCTGTACAGGGATCGAACACTGAAGCTTTCTTT. The chain employs TRBV9 and TRBJ1-1; possibly TRBD1 for D (6 bases). Germline V gives CDR1 SGDLS, CDR2 YYNGEE. This CDR3 is built from 15 residues. Trimming shortened V by 3 bases and J by 1 base, and 13 bases separated the two germline ends.

The chain joins TRBV7-2 to TRBJ2-3; TRBD2 agrees at 8 bases. Per germline, CDR1 SGHTA and CDR2 FQGNSA. The CDR3 length is 12 residues. Losses at the gene ends were 5 bases for V and 6 bases for J; bases not matched to a gene: 1. The CDR3 region is CASSPGGDTQYF. The CDR3 nucleotides read TGTGCCAGCAGCCCGGGGGGGGATACGCAGTATTTT. Together with reference TRBV7-2 and TRBJ2-3, the CDR3 gives the full variable domain: GAGVSQSPSNKVTEKGKDVELRCDPISGHTALYWYRQSLGQGLEFLIYFQGNSAPDKSGLPSDRFSAERTGGSVSTLTIQRTQQEDSAVYLCASSPGGDTQYFGPGTRLTVL.